The sequence of this T cell receptor beta chain was determined in a study of blood T cell repertoires in COVID-19. Study context: Acute and convalescent COVID-19 samples came from the United States, Italy and Spain. Nucleic acid was either cDNA or gDNA, and it came from T cells, B-cell-depleted T cells, or PBMCs.

This clone was detected only a few times. Authors' processing steps: Amplification of reference gene primers provided the estimated nucleated cell counts. Method: immunoSEQ multiplex PCR; TCRdb's copy keeps in-frame clones and lacks some. V, J and clone size reflect that table, while D and trimming were determined from the DNA. The repertoire holds approximately 97,000 clones, with around 90% as singletons. This CDR3 contains 13 residues. In germline, CDR1 is WSHSY, CDR2 SAAADI. V was cut by 2 bases and J by 5 bases, with 9 bases left in between. The chain combines TRBV10-2 with TRBJ1-1; a weak D match, TRBD1 (5 bases). The clonotype was recovered from a woman in her 50s with COVID-19, enrolled during active disease. The sample was peripheral blood. The CDR3 sequence is CASSEQGGTEAFF. The CDR3 DNA reads TGCGCCAGCAGTGAGCAGGGAGGGACTGAAGCTTTCTTT.